This is a list of T cell receptor beta chains from one sample in a study of Graves' ophthalmopathy and Graves' hyperthyroidism. In TCRdb, the multiplex PCR reads were re-called with MiXCR into one record per CDR3 protein. The repertoire has hundreds of thousands of distinct CDR3 sequences, approximately 22% of them found once; the top ten carry roughly 6.9%. The sample consisted of peripheral blood. The receptors were sampled from a young woman with stable Graves' hyperthyroidism. Some clones in this sample may be carry-over from other donors' samples. Both conserved end residues are part of each CDR3. Each record gives: V gene, J gene, clone size, D gene, CDR3 protein, CDR3 DNA. A D gene is named only where the DNA matches it firmly. Clone size is not always given. Where it is, it says once, few, many or a class for expanded clones.

TRBV24-1,TRBJ1-5,many,TRBD1,CATSDRTGDQPQHF,TGTGCCACCAGTGATCGGACAGGGGATCAGCCCCAGCATTTT
TRBV6-5,TRBJ1-1,-,-,CASSYQGTLNTEAFF,TGTGCCAGCAGTTACCAAGGGACCCTGAACACTGAAGCTTTCTTT
TRBV5-1,TRBJ1-2,many,-,CASSPSLPSNYGYTF,TGCGCCAGCAGCCCTTCTCTACCCTCTAACTATGGCTACACCTTC
TRBV6-1,TRBJ1-5,many,-,CASTPDSFNQPQHF,TGTGCCAGCACCCCAGACAGTTTCAATCAGCCCCAGCATTTT
TRBV29-1,TRBJ1-2,-,-,CSVGTGNGYTF,TGCAGCGTTGGGACGGGGAATGGCTACACCTTC
TRBV28,TRBJ2-3,-,-,CASSLGAASTDTQYF,TGTGCCAGCAGTTTAGGGGCCGCTAGCACAGATACGCAGTATTTT
TRBV20-1,TRBJ2-7,many,TRBD2,CSARDGGASDEQYF,TGCAGTGCGAGGGACGGGGGGGCCTCGGACGAGCAGTACTTC
TRBV25-1,TRBJ1-6,many,-,CASSVGSRSPLHF,TGTGCCAGCAGTGTTGGCAGCCGGTCACCCCTCCACTTT
TRBV6-2/TRBV6-3,TRBJ1-1,many,-,CASSWDNSNTEAFF,TGTGCCAGCAGCTGGGACAACTCGAACACTGAAGCTTTCTTT
TRBV6-1,TRBJ1-2,many,-,CMSGNYGYTF,TGTATGAGCGGCAACTATGGCTACACCTTC
TRBV29-1,TRBJ2-5,few,-,CSVEESRETQYF,TGCAGCGTTGAAGAATCTAGAGAGACCCAGTACTTC